This entry describes one T cell receptor (beta chain). CDR3 length equals 15 residues. The germline V gene encodes CDR1 MDHEN and CDR2 SYDVKM. Trimming removed 7 bases from V and 2 bases from J, with 16 bases in between. MiXCR, run by TCRdb on the RACE reads, gives a single entry per CDR3 protein. Of 150,000 to 200,000 distinct CDR3 sequences in the sample, 25% to 30% were seen once. Time point in this sample: pre-sensitization, week 0. Treatment indicated: therapeutic diphenylcyclopropenone sensitization with weekly scalp DPC. The data belong to a study of human T cells and chemical hapten exposure. The chain carries TRBV28 and TRBJ2-3; D ambiguous. The clonotype comes from a woman aged 25-40 years with alopecia areata. Some clones in this sample may be carry-over from other donors' samples. Sequenced here: whole blood, sampled in connection with sensitization to the hapten diphenylcyclopropenone (DPC). In nucleotides, the CDR3 is TGTGCCAGCATCGAGGACGGCCGCCTCACAGATACGCAGTATTTT. This gives the protein CASIEDGRLTDTQYF.